This paragraph reports one T cell receptor beta chain. What it recognizes is unknown. The germline V gene encodes CDR1 MNHEY and CDR2 SMNVEV (reference sequence). V gave up 5 bases and J gave up 2 bases; unmatched junction bases: 12. This CDR3 has 16 residues. The data were taken from a study of cytomegalovirus exposure and HLA in healthy donors. Whole-study context: Previous work identified 90 million to 130 million unique TCR beta sequences from some 170 million T cells. Whole-study results and caveats: The authors reported that TCR beta sequences could predict HLA-A and HLA-B alleles. These predictions were accurate for most subjects in the first cohort. Excluded were some V segments that proved indistinguishable, including TRBV6-2 and TRBV6-3.

With 60 Vbeta and 13 Jbeta primers, the PCR was carried out. Measured with immunoSEQ multiplex PCR; TCRdb has only the in-frame clones, and not every one. The data show more than 55,000 clones, with around 83% seen just once and around 4% held by the top ten. Sequencing input: PBMCs. The sequence was collected from a young man in good health and CMV-seronegative. The chain recombines TRBV27 with TRBJ2-7, with 7 bases lining up with TRBD1. The CDR3 DNA is TGTGCCAGCAGTCTGGAATGGGACAGACTAACCTACGAGCAGTACTTC. It encodes CASSLEWDRLTYEQYF.